This passage covers 19 T cell receptor beta chains from one sample sequenced in a study of blood T cell repertoires in COVID-19. Here immunoSEQ multiplex PCR was the method, and the copy in TCRdb shows in-frame clones only, minus some. There are 300,000 to 500,000 clones in the sample; roughly 90% occur only once, and more than 0.85% lies in the top ten. Sequencing input: PBMCs or T cells enriched from blood (not recorded which). The receptors stem from a woman aged 25 to 39 with acute COVID-19.

The chain has TRBV6-5 and TRBJ1-1; D gene ambiguous. CDR1 MNHEY and CDR2 SVGAGI come from the germline V gene. The CDR3 covers 15 residues. V gave up 2 bases and J gave up 1 base, with 11 bases separating them. CDR3 DNA sequence: TGTGCCAGCAGTTACGGGCAGCAAGGGAACACTGAAGCTTTCTTT. It yields the protein CASSYGQQGNTEAFF.

This chain uses TRBV5-1 with TRBJ2-1; 10 positions agree with TRBD1. This CDR3 has 15 amino acids. Losses at the gene ends were 1 base for V and 9 bases for J; bases not matched to a gene: 7. The V gene's germline CDR1 is SGHRS and CDR2 YFSETQ. CDR3: CASSLFGQGGSEQFF. DNA for the CDR3: TGCGCCAGCAGCTTGTTCGGACAGGGGGGGTCTGAGCAGTTCTTC. Full variable domain (rest looked up from reference TRBV5-1 and TRBJ2-1): KAGVTQTPRYLIKTRGQQVTLSCSPISGHRSVSWYQQTPGQGLQFLFEYFSETQRNKGNFPGRFSGRQFSNSRSEMNVSTLELGDSALYLCASSLFGQGGSEQFFGPGTRLTVL.

The rearrangement uses TRBV27 and TRBJ1-1, with 7 bases fitting TRBD1. The CDR3 is made up of 18 amino acids. CDR1 is MNHEY, CDR2 SMNVEV, per germline (reference sequence). J was trimmed by 6 bases and V by 5 bases; bases with no gene match: 21. The CDR3 DNA is TGTGCCAGCAGTCTCAGAGCGCCGACAGGGATTGTTGGCGCTGAAGCTTTCTTT. This gives the protein CASSLRAPTGIVGAEAFF.

The chain has TRBV5-1 and TRBJ1-2, with TRBD1 identical over 7 bases. J gave up 0 bases and V 3 bases, and 5 bases lay outside the gene matches. The CDR3 length is 15 residues. Germline V gene lookup returns CDR1 SGHRS and CDR2 YFSETQ. CDR3 DNA: TGCGCCAGCAGCTCAGGGACAGCAACTAACTATGGCTACACCTTC. This encodes CASSSGTATNYGYTF. Full variable domain (rest looked up from reference TRBV5-1 and TRBJ1-2): KAGVTQTPRYLIKTRGQQVTLSCSPISGHRSVSWYQQTPGQGLQFLFEYFSETQRNKGNFPGRFSGRQFSNSRSEMNVSTLELGDSALYLCASSSGTATNYGYTFGSGTRLTVV.

The chain is built from TRBV11-2 and TRBJ1-6; 9 bases fit TRBD1. J gave up 10 bases and V 5 bases, and 6 bases lay outside the gene matches. In germline, CDR1 is SGHAT, CDR2 FQNNGV. The CDR3 covers 14 residues. The CDR3 sequence is CASSPRQGGSPLHF. CDR3 in DNA: TGTGCCAGCAGCCCGAGACAGGGGGGGTCACCCCTCCACTTT.

The chain employs TRBV24-1 and TRBJ2-7; possible D gene TRBD1, 6 bases. The CDR3 consists of 10 residues. Germline V CDR1 and CDR2: KGHDR, SFDVKD. V lost 12 bases and J lost 3, with 8 bases in between. The CDR3 DNA reads as TGTGCCGCACAGGGCTACGAGCAGTACTTC. This sequence encodes CAAQGYEQYF.

The chain is built from TRBV7-7 and TRBJ2-5, with 10 bases identical to TRBD1. Trimming cost V 4 bases and J 5 bases; bases outside gene matches: 10. The germline V gene has CDR1 SSHAT and CDR2 FNYEAQ (reference sequence). This CDR3 spans 16 amino acids. The CDR3 region has the DNA TGTGCCAGCAGCTCTCACCCGACAGGGGGCGATGAGACCCAGTACTTC. Its protein product is CASSSHPTGGDETQYF.

The J gene is TRBJ1-1, the V gene TRBV6-4; no clear D. CDR3 length equals 14 residues. Germline CDR1 and CDR2: MRHNA and SNTAGT. Trimming stripped 7 bases from V and 5 bases from J, with 17 bases between. CDR3 protein: CASKKEGLGTEAFF. DNA for the CDR3: TGTGCCAGCAAAAAGGAGGGCCTAGGGACTGAAGCTTTCTTT.

The V and J genes are TRBV6-1 and TRBJ2-1; D perhaps matches TRBD2 (6 bases). CDR1 is MNHNS, CDR2 SASEGT, per germline. CDR3 length: 15 amino acids. V shed 1 base and J shed 6 bases, with 13 bases lying between them. The CDR3 here is CASSEGLAVRNEQFF. As DNA, the CDR3 is TGTGCCAGCAGTGAAGGATTAGCGGTCCGCAATGAGCAGTTCTTC.

The J gene is TRBJ2-3, the V gene TRBV4-2; 7 positions agree with TRBD1. This CDR3 has 17 residues. Germline V CDR1 and CDR2: LGHNA, YNFKEQ. V trimming: 0 bases; J trimming: 2 bases; junction bases outside the gene matches: 8. In nucleotides, the CDR3 is TGTGCCAGCAGCCAAGAGAGGGGGCCCCAATACACAGATACGCAGTATTTT. Translating gives CASSQERGPQYTDTQYF.

The chain is built from TRBV6-4 and TRBJ2-3; the D is unclear. The CDR3 totals 14 residues. Germline V gene lookup returns CDR1 MRHNA and CDR2 SNTAGT. Trimming shortened V by 4 bases and J by 2 bases, and 10 bases separated the two germline ends. The CDR3, as DNA: TGTGCCAGCAGTGTTACGGGTCTCACAGATACGCAGTATTTT. Translation: CASSVTGLTDTQYF.

The table lists this clone with a count of one. The chain couples TRBV6-5 to TRBJ1-3, with D unresolved. The V gene lost 7 bases and the J gene lost 4 bases, with 11 bases spanning the gap. CDR3 length: 13 residues. Germline V gene sequence: CDR1 MNHEY, CDR2 SVGAGI. In DNA, the CDR3 is TGTGCCAGCACCCGGGGTCTGGGAAACACCATATATTTT. Translating it yields CASTRGLGNTIYF.

The J gene is TRBJ1-5, the V gene TRBV19; a possible D gene is TRBD1 (6 bases). CDR3 size: 15 residues. With 7 bases removed from V and 1 base from J, the gap between germline ends came to 14 bases. Germline V CDR1 and CDR2: LNHDA, SQIVND (reference sequence). CDR3 region: CASNQQGGSNQPQHF. The CDR3 DNA sequence: TGTGCCAGTAATCAACAGGGTGGGAGCAATCAGCCCCAGCATTTT.

The J gene is TRBJ1-5, the V gene TRBV19, with unresolved D. From germline, CDR1 is LNHDA and CDR2 SQIVND (reference sequence). CDR3 size: 15 residues. Trimming shortened V by 1 base and J by 0 bases, and 7 bases separated the two germline ends. CDR3 loop: CASSIVVISNQPQHF. The CDR3 DNA reads TGTGCCAGTAGTATAGTCGTTATTAGCAATCAGCCCCAGCATTTT.

This clone came up once. This chain joins TRBV19 and TRBJ2-7; 10 bases align to TRBD1. Germline V gene lookup returns CDR1 LNHDA and CDR2 SQIVND (reference sequence). V shed 3 bases and J 7 bases; nucleotides not matched to a gene: 9. The CDR3 contains 15 residues. The CDR3 protein is CASSIQGTGVEEQYF. The CDR3 DNA is TGTGCCAGTAGTATTCAAGGGACAGGGGTAGAGGAGCAGTACTTC. Filled out from reference TRBV19 and TRBJ2-7, the complete variable domain reads DGGITQSPKYLFRKEGQNVTLSCEQNLNHDAMYWYRQDPGQGLRLIYYSQIVNDFQKGDIAEGYSVSREKKESFPLTVTSAQKNPTAFYLCASSIQGTGVEEQYFGPGTRLTVT.

In nucleotides, the CDR3 is TGCGCCAGCAGCCAAGATGGGACGAGCGGGGGACATCCCTACAATGAGCAGTTCTTC. Its translation: CASSQDGTSGGHPYNEQFF. V is TRBV4-3 and J is TRBJ2-1, with 8 positions matching TRBD2. The germline V gene encodes CDR1 LGHNA and CDR2 YSLEER. The ends lost 0 bases at V and 2 bases at J; junction bases unmatched: 12. The CDR3 extends over 19 amino acids.

This clone was observed a handful of times. The chain recombines TRBV24-1 with TRBJ1-1; TRBD1 aligns across 7 bases. Germline assignment: CDR1 KGHDR and CDR2 SFDVKD. The CDR3 loop spans 12 amino acids. V lost 1 base to trimming and J lost 11 bases; unmatched junction nucleotides: 3. The CDR3 protein is CATSDFTGEAFF. The CDR3 bases are TGTGCCACCAGTGATTTTACAGGGGAGGCTTTCTTT.

The chain joins TRBV5-6 to TRBJ2-1; 11 bases agree with TRBD2. J lost 4 bases, V lost 3 bases, and 15 bases had no gene match. This CDR3 comprises 19 residues. Germline assignment: CDR1 SGHDT and CDR2 YYEEEE. The DNA for the CDR3 is TGTGCCAGCAGCTCAACTAGCGGGGGCCCCCATTACTCGTACAATGAGCAGTTCTTC. Encoded protein: CASSSTSGGPHYSYNEQFF.

V and J are TRBV10-3 and TRBJ1-1, with D tentatively TRBD1 (5 bases). The CDR3 extends over 14 amino acids. From germline, CDR1 is ENHRY and CDR2 SYGVKD. Trimming stripped 0 bases from V and 4 bases from J, with 9 bases between. This CDR3 reads CAISESGGTTEAFF. CDR3 nucleotide sequence: TGTGCCATCAGTGAGTCGGGGGGAACCACTGAAGCTTTCTTT.